Listed here is a single TCR beta chain. This record belongs to a study of blood T cell repertoires in COVID-19. Trimming shortened V by 6 bases and J by 4 bases, and 13 bases separated the two germline ends. The length of the CDR3 is 14 residues. Germline loops: CDR1 MNHEY, CDR2 SMNVEV (reference sequence). Self-reported history from a screening survey and questionnaire set each donor's cohort. Two consecutive negative NP/OP PCR tests, clearance, or resolved symptoms defined Cohort 3 recovery. The method was immunoSEQ multiplex PCR; TCRdb's version includes in-frame clones alone and lacks a portion of them. The sample records approximately 200,000 clones, 80% to 90% being singletons.

V is TRBV27 and J is TRBJ2-1, with a weak D call TRBD2 (6 bases). Sequences were obtained from PBMCs or T cells enriched from blood (not recorded which). This TCR derives from a man aged 25 to 40 who had recovered from COVID-19. The DNA for the CDR3 is TGTGCCAGCAGCCTTTCTAGCGAATACAATGAGCAGTTCTTC. Protein sequence: CASSLSSEYNEQFF.